Presented here are 11 T cell receptor beta chains from one specimen sequenced in a study of OX40 agonist ivuxolimab in advanced cancers. Libraries came from the immunoSEQ multiplex PCR assay. Drawn from immuneACCESS, this table holds only the in-frame rearrangements with V and J called that TCRdb kept. Clones are partly lost; checked studies trace under half to an unresolved V gene and leave the rest unexplained. This sample gives 35,000 to 45,000 clones in total; around 88% of them show up just once. 12% of the sample is in the top ten clones. Sequencing used CD4+ or CD8+ T cells sorted from blood, obtained in a trial of the OX40 agonist ivuxolimab. The receptors shown here come from an adult with an advanced solid tumor such as melanoma, head and neck, liver or kidney cancer.

This chain links TRBV7-6 with TRBJ2-1, with 7 bases lining up with TRBD2. Trimming at V came to 5 bases and at J to 4 bases, leaving 14 bases not matched to a gene. Per the germline V gene, CDR1 is SGHVS and CDR2 is FNYEAQ. CDR3 length equals 17 residues. The DNA for the CDR3 is TGTGCCAGCAGCCCCAGCGACATTGCGGGAGCATACAATGAGCAGTTCTTC. Its protein is CASSPSDIAGAYNEQFF.

This chain connects TRBV9 to TRBJ2-3, with TRBD1 matching 10 bases. The CDR3 totals 18 residues. In germline, CDR1 is SGDLS, CDR2 YYNGEE. The V gene end was trimmed by 5 bases and the J gene end by 3 bases; junction bases not matched to a gene: 15. This CDR3 reads CASSPGQGLTGGTDTQYF. CDR3 DNA: TGTGCCAGCAGTCCGGGACAGGGGCTAACGGGAGGGACAGATACGCAGTATTTT.

The rearrangement joins TRBV10-3 to TRBJ1-5; no definite D call. Germline V CDR1 and CDR2: ENHRY, SYGVKD. The CDR3 has 12 residues. V lost 2 bases, J lost 9 bases, and 8 bases lay in between. DNA of the CDR3: TGTGCCATCAGTGAGGAAGGATCGCCCCAGCATTTT. This translates into CAISEEGSPQHF.

This clone occurred once. The rearrangement uses TRBV23-1 and TRBJ1-6; 7 bases align to TRBD1. TRBV23-1 is labeled an ORF, and its function is uncertain. The trim removed 4 bases at V and 7 bases at J, leaving 10 bases unmatched. CDR3 size: 16 residues. CDR3 sequence reads: CASSPPPAGGNSPLHF. In DNA, the CDR3 is TGCGCCAGCAGTCCACCACCGGCAGGGGGAAATTCACCCCTCCACTTT.

This chain links TRBV2 with TRBJ1-6; D is undetermined. Germline V gene data show CDR1 as SNHLY and CDR2 as FYNNEI. The CDR3 length is 16 residues. V lost 6 bases, J lost 1 base, and 13 bases lay in between. CDR3 in amino acids: CASRDPGVSYNSPLHF. For the CDR3, the DNA is TGTGCCAGCAGGGACCCCGGAGTTTCCTATAATTCACCCCTCCACTTT.

The chain joins TRBV4-3 to TRBJ1-2; D unclear. This CDR3 contains 12 residues. Between the trimmed V and J ends, which lost 2 bases and 5 bases, there was a span of 6 bases. From germline, CDR1 is LGHNA and CDR2 YSLEER. The CDR3 loop is CASSQRRYGYTF. CDR3 sequence (DNA): TGCGCCAGCAGCCAAAGGAGGTATGGCTACACCTTC.

The chain combines TRBV13 with TRBJ2-5; D may be TRBD2 (5 bases). The germline V and J ends were trimmed by 8 bases and 2 bases, with 15 bases remaining between them. The CDR3 spans 14 residues. The germline V gene encodes CDR1 PRHDT and CDR2 FYEKMQ (reference sequence). The CDR3 is CASSLRTRQETQYF. CDR3 DNA: TGTGCCAGCTCCCTTAGGACTCGGCAAGAGACCCAGTACTTC.

This chain uses TRBV11-2 with TRBJ2-1, with TRBD1 as a possible D gene (5 bases). V was pared by 2 bases and J by 7 bases, with 9 bases between. Germline V gene sequence: CDR1 SGHAT, CDR2 FQNNGV. There are 13 residues in the CDR3. CDR3 protein: CASSLWTQNEQFF. CDR3 sequence (DNA): TGTGCCAGCAGCTTATGGACACAAAATGAGCAGTTCTTC. The full variable domain, in which reference TRBV11-2 and TRBJ2-1 provide the parts outside the CDR3, is EAGVAQSPRYKIIEKRQSVAFWCNPISGHATLYWYQQILGQGPKLLIQFQNNGVVDDSQLPKDRFSAERLKGVDSTLKIQPAKLEDSAVYLCASSLWTQNEQFFGPGTRLTVL.

The genes are TRBV4-2 and TRBJ2-1; D call uncertain. V dropped 1 base and J dropped 1 base, with 8 bases sitting between them. CDR3 length equals 15 residues. CDR1 and CDR2 (germline): LGHNA, YNFKEQ. CDR3 sequence reads: CASSQGLLSYNEQFF. The DNA of the CDR3 is TGTGCCAGCAGCCAAGGTCTGCTTTCCTACAATGAGCAGTTCTTC.

This chain links TRBV27 with TRBJ2-1; TRBD1 might be the D (5 bases). The CDR3 runs to 14 residues. V dropped 5 bases and J dropped 10 bases, with 18 bases sitting between them. Germline CDR1 MNHEY, CDR2 SMNVEV (reference sequence). CDR3 protein: CASSPLPGKVEQFF. The CDR3 DNA reads TGTGCCAGCAGTCCCCTGCCAGGGAAGGTCGAGCAGTTCTTC.

This chain uses TRBV14 with TRBJ1-6; D not certain. The V gene's germline CDR1 is SGHDN and CDR2 FVKESK. V lost 1 base to trimming and J lost 9 bases, with 7 bases between them. CDR3 length: 13 amino acids. The CDR3: CASSQVPGSPLHF. DNA of the CDR3: TGTGCCAGCAGCCAAGTTCCAGGTTCACCCCTCCACTTT.